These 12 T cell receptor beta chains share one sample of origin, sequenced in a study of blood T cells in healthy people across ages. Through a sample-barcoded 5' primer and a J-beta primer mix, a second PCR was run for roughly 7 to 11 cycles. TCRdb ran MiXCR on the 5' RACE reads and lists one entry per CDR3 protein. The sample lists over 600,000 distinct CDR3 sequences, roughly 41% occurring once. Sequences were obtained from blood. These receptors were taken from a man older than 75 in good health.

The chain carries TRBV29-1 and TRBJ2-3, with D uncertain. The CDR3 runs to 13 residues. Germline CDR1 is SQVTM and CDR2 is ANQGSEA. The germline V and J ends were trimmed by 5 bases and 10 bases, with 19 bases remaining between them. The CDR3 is CSVCAGSRRSQYF. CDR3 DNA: TGCAGCGTTTGTGCAGGTAGCAGGAGATCGCAGTATTTT.

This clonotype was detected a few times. Here the CDR3 DNA reads TGTGCCTGGGAACGAGCGGGTTGCTACGAGCAGTACTTC. The encoded protein is CAWERAGCYEQYF. The chain uses TRBV21-1 and TRBJ2-7; the table assigns TRBD2, which was not confirmed against the DNA. TRBV21-1 is annotated as a pseudogene. The CDR3 runs 13 residues.

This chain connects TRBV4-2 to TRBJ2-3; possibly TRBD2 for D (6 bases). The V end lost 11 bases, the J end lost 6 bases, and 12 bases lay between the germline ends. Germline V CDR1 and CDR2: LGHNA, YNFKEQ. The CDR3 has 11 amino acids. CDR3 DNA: TGTGCCGCGGGACCGGGGGATACGCAGTATTTT. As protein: CAAGPGDTQYF.

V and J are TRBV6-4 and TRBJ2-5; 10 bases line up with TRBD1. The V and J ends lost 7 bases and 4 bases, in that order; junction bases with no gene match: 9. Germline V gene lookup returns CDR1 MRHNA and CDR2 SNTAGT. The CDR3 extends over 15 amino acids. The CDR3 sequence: CASMRDRGIVETQYF. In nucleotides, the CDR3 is TGTGCCAGCATGAGGGACAGGGGAATAGTAGAGACCCAGTACTTC.

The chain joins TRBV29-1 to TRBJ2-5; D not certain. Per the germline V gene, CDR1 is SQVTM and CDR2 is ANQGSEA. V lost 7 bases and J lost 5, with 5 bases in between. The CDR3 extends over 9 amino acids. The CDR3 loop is CSAGETQYF. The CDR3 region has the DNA TGCAGCGCTGGGGAGACCCAGTACTTC.

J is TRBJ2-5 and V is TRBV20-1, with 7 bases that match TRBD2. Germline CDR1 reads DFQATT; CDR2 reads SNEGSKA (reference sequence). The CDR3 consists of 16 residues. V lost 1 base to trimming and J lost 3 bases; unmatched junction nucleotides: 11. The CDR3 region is CSARATGGGIEETQYF. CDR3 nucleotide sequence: TGCAGTGCTAGAGCTACCGGGGGAGGGATAGAAGAGACCCAGTACTTC.

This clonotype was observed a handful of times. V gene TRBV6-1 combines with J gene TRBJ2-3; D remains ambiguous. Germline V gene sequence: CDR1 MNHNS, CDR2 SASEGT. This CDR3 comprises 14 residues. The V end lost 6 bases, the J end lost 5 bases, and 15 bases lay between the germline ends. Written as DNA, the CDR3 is TGTGCCAGCAGCGGGTCACCTTCGGTAGATACGCAGTATTTT. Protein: CASSGSPSVDTQYF.

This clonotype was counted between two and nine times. The CDR3 DNA reads as TGCGCCAGCAGCCAAGAGCAGGACCCTTCCTACGAGCAGTACTTC. As protein: CASSQEQDPSYEQYF. J is TRBJ2-7 and V is TRBV4-3; no firm D call. Germline lookup yields CDR1 LGHNA and CDR2 YSLEER. Trimming left V 0 bases short and J 1 base short, with 10 bases between. CDR3 length equals 15 residues.

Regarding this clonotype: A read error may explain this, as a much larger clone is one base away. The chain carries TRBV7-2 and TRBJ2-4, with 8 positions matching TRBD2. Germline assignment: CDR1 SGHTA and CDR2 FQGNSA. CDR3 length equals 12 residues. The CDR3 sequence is CVSSSGGVEQYF. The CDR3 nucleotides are TGTGTCAGCAGCTCCGGGGGGGTGGAGCAGTACTTC.

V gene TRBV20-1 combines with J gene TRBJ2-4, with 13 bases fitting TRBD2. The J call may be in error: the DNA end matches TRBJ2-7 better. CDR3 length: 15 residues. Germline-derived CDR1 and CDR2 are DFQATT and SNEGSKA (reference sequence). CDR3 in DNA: TGCAGTGCTACCCCACGGACTAGCGGGAGATACGAGCAGTACTTC. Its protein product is CSATPRTSGRYEQYF.

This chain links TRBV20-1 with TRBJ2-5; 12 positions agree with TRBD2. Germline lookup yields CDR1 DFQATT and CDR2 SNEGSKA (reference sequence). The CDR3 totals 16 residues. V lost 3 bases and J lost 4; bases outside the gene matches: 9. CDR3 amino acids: CSASRLAGGFGETQYF. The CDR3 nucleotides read TGCAGTGCTAGCCGGCTAGCGGGAGGGTTTGGAGAGACCCAGTACTTC.

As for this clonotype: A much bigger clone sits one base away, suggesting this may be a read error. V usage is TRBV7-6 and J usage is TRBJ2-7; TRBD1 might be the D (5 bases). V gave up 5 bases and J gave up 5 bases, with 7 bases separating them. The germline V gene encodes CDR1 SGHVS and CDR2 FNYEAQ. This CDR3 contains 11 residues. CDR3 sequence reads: CASSPGNEQYF. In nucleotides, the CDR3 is TGTGCCAGCAGCCCAGGGAACGAGCAGTACTTC.